This record covers a single T cell receptor beta chain. Its antigen is not identified. The sample comes from a study of T cell repertoires in cytomegalovirus infection. Looking at the study overall: Well-studied HLA-B-restricted CMV epitopes were used in the study alongside recently identified HLA-C-restricted ones.

Each CDR3 protein gets one entry after TCRdb re-called the reads with MiXCR. The repertoire consists of about 830,000 distinct CDR3 sequences, with about 33% occurring once and the leading ten covering around 12%. Study results and caveats: The ex vivo response showed dominance by HLA-C-restricted CMV-specific TCR beta clonotypes.

This CDR3 is 11 amino acids long. With 5 bases removed from V and 14 bases from J, the gap between germline ends came to 13 bases. CDR1 and CDR2 (germline): MNHEY, SVGEGT. The rearrangement joins TRBV6-2 or TRBV6-3 to TRBJ2-1; D may be TRBD2 (5 bases). The receptor's source is a human donor in good health (CMV status not recorded). Some clones in this sample may be carry-over from other donors' samples. The starting material was cultured CD8+ T cells from PBMCs, obtained from culture after CMV antigen stimulation. CDR3 sequence: CASSPGSGEFF. In DNA, the CDR3 is TGTGCCAGCAGTCCCGGTTCCGGGGAGTTCTTC.